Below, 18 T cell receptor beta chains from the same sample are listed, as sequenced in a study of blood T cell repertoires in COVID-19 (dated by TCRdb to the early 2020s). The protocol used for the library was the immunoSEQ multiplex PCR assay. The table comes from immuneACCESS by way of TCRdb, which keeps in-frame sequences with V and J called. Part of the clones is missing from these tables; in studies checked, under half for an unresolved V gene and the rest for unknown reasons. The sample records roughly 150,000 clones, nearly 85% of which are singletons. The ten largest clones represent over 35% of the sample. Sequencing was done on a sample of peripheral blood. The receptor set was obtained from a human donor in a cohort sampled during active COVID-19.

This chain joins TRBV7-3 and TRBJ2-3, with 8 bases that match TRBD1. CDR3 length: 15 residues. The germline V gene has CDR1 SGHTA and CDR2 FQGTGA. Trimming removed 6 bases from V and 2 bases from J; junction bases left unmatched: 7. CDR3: CASSYRGQDTDTQYF. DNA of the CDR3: TGTGCCAGCAGTTACCGGGGACAGGACACAGATACGCAGTATTTT.

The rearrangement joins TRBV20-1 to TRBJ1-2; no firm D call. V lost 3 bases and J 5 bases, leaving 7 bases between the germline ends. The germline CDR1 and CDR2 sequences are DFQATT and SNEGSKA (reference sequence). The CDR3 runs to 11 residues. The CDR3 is CSASGPYGYTF. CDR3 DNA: TGCAGTGCTAGTGGGCCGTATGGCTACACCTTC.

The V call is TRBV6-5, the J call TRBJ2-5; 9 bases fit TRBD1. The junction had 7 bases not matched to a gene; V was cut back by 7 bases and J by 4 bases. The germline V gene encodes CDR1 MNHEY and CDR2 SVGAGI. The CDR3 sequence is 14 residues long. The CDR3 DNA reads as TGTGCCAGCACCGTGCCGGGACAGGGAGAGACCCAGTACTTC. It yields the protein CASTVPGQGETQYF.

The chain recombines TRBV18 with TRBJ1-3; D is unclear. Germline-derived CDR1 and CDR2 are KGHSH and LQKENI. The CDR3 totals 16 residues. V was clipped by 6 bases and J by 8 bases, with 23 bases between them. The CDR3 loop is CASSLRAPTAGDTIYF. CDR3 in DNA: TGTGCCAGCTCCCTCAGAGCTCCAACTGCGGGTGACACCATATATTTT.

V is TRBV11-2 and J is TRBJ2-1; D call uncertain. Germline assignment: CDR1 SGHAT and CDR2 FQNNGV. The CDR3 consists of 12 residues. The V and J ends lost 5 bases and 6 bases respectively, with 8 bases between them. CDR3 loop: CASSVSGNEQFF. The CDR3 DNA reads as TGTGCCAGCAGCGTTAGTGGCAATGAGCAGTTCTTC.

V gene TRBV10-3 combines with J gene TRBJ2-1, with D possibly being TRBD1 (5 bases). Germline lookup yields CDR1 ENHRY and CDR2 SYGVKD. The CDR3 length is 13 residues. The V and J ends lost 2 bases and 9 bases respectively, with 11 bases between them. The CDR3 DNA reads TGTGCCATCAGTGAGAGTCCCAGGGTTGAGCAGTTCTTC. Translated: CAISESPRVEQFF.

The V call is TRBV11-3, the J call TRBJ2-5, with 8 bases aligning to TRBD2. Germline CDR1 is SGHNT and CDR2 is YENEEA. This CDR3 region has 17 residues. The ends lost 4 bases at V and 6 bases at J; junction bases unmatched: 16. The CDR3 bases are TGTGCCAGCAGCTCGGGGATTGCTAGCGGGTTCGGTAAGACCCAGTACTTC. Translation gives CASSSGIASGFGKTQYF.

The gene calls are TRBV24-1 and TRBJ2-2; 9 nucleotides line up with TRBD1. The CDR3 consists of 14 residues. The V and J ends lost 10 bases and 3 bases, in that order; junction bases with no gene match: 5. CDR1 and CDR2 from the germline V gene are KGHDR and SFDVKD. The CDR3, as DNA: TGTGCCACTGCCGGGACAGGGCACACCGGGGAGCTGTTTTTT. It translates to CATAGTGHTGELFF.

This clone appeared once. CDR3 loop: CASSAVTGKRDEQYF. DNA of the CDR3: TGTGCCAGTAGTGCCGTGACAGGGAAGCGGGACGAGCAGTACTTC. The chain links TRBV19 to TRBJ2-7, with a possible D match to TRBD1 (7 bases). The V end lost 5 bases, the J end lost 5 bases, and 19 bases lay between the germline ends. Germline values: CDR1 LNHDA, CDR2 SQIVND (reference sequence). CDR3 length: 15 residues.

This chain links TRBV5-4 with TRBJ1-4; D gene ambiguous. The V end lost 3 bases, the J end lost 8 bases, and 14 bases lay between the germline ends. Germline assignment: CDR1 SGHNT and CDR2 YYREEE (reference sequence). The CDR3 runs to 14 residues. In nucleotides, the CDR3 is TGTGCCAGCAGCTCCGATCTCTTGGAGGAAAAACTGTTTTTT. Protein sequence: CASSSDLLEEKLFF.

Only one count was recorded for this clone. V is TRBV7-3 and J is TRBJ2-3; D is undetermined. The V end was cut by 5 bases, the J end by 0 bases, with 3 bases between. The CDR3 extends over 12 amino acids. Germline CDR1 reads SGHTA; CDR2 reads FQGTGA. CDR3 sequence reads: CASSQSTDTQYF. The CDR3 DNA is TGTGCCAGCAGCCAGAGCACAGATACGCAGTATTTT.

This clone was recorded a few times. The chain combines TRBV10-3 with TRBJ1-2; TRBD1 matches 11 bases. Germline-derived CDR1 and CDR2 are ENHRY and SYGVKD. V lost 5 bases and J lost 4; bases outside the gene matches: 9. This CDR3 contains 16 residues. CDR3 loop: CAISTGTGGGSYGYTF. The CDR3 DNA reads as TGTGCCATCAGTACCGGGACAGGGGGGGGTAGCTATGGCTACACCTTC.

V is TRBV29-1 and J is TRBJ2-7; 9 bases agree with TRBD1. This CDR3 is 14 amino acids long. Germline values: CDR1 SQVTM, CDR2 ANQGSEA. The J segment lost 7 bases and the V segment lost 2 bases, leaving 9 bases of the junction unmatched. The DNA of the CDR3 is TGCAGCGTTGAACCTTTGGGACAGGGTAAAGAGCAGTACTTC. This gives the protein CSVEPLGQGKEQYF.

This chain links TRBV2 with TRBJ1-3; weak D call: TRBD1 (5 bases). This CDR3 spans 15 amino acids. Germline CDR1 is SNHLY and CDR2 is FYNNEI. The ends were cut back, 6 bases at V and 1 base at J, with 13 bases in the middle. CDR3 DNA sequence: TGTGCCAGCAGCGTTCAAACAGGTTCTGGAAACACCATATATTTT. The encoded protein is CASSVQTGSGNTIYF.

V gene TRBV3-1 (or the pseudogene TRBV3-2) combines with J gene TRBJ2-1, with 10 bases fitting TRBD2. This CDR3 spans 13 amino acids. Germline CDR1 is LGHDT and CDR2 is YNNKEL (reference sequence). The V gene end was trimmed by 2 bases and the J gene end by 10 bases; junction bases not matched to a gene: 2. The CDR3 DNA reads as TGTGCCAGCAGCCAAACACTAGCGGGAGAGCAGTTCTTC. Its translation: CASSQTLAGEQFF.

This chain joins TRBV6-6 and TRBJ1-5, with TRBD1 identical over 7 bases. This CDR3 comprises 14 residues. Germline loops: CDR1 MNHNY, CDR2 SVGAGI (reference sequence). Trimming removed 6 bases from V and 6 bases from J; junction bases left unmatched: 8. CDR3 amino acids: CASSFEGGGQPQHF. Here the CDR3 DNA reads TGTGCCAGCAGCTTCGAAGGGGGCGGTCAGCCCCAGCATTTT.

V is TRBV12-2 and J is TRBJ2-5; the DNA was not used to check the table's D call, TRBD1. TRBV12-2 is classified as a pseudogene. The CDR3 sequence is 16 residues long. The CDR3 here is CASRLPHREQRETQYF. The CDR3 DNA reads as TGTGCAAGTCGCTTACCGCACAGGGAGCAACGGGAGACCCAGTACTTC.

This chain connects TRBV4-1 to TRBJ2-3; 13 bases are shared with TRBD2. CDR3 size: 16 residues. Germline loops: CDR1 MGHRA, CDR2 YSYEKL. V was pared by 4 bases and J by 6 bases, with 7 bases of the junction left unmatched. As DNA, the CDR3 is TGCGCCAGCAGCCGGGCAACTAGCGGGGGGGCGGATACGCAGTATTTT. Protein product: CASSRATSGGADTQYF.